This T cell receptor beta chain comes out of a study of blood T cell repertoires in COVID-19. Study background: The United States, Italy and Spain were the sources of the acute and convalescent COVID-19 samples. T cells, B-cell-depleted T cells, or PBMCs provided the cDNA or gDNA that served as material.

The V gene's germline CDR1 is SGHAT and CDR2 FQNNGV. The CDR3 consists of 14 residues. After removal of 5 bases from V and 4 bases from J, the junction contained 5 bases not matched to a gene. Original methodology: Quantification of nucleated cells was approximated via reference gene primer amplification. Some clones are missing from TCRdb's copy, which holds only in-frame ones; the method was immunoSEQ multiplex PCR. V, J and clone size are those of that table, while D and trimming were read from the DNA. The table shows some 78,000 clones, with more than 80% occurring only once. Sequencing was performed on peripheral blood. This TCR was recovered from a man aged 45-60 years with active or convalescent COVID-19. J is TRBJ1-2 and V is TRBV11-2; 9 bases align to TRBD1. The CDR3 loop is CASSTNRGPYGYTF. CDR3 DNA sequence: TGTGCCAGCAGCACGAACAGGGGGCCCTATGGCTACACCTTC.